This T cell receptor (beta chain) is drawn from a study of technical replicates of blood from a handful of donors. TCRdb's copy holds only in-frame clones and misses some; the assay was immunoSEQ multiplex PCR. The repertoire holds more than 70,000 clones, with just over 90% as singletons. Germline CDR1 reads MGHRA; CDR2 reads YSYEKL. The CDR3 totals 14 residues. Trimming cost V 1 base and J 7 bases; bases outside gene matches: 0. The sequencing sample was made of T cells isolated from PBMCs. The V call is TRBV4-1, the J call TRBJ1-6; 8 positions agree with TRBD1. The sequence came from a human donor in good health. CDR3 loop: CASSQGDRNSPLHF. For the CDR3, the DNA is TGCGCCAGCAGCCAAGGGGACAGGAATTCACCCCTCCACTTT.